This entry features one TCR beta chain sequence. The entry originates in a study of OX40 agonist ivuxolimab in advanced cancers. The assay was immunoSEQ multiplex PCR, and TCRdb's table has in-frame clones only and misses some. The data contain around 56,000 clones, more than 85% of them singletons. The receptor was isolated from an adult with an advanced solid tumor such as melanoma, head and neck, liver or kidney cancer. The sample was CD4+ or CD8+ T cells sorted from blood, taken in a trial of the OX40 agonist ivuxolimab.

The CDR3 nucleotides read TGCAGCGGCGGGGGTCGGGGCTACAATGAGCAGTTCTTC. Translation gives CSGGGRGYNEQFF. V gene TRBV29-1 combines with J gene TRBJ2-1; 7 bases are shared with TRBD2. The germline V gene has CDR1 SQVTM and CDR2 ANQGSEA. This CDR3 comprises 13 residues. The trim removed 7 bases at V and 3 bases at J, leaving 6 bases unmatched.